This T cell receptor (beta chain) was sequenced in a study of blood T cell repertoires in COVID-19. Study-wide context: Samples came from the United States, Italy and Spain, spanning acute and convalescent COVID-19.

The ends lost 8 bases at V and 4 bases at J; junction bases unmatched: 8. The CDR3 spans 15 residues. Germline assignment: CDR1 SGHTA and CDR2 FQGNSA. TCRdb keeps only in-frame clones here, not all; method: immunoSEQ multiplex PCR. This table holds more than 200,000 clones, about four fifths found once. Sample: peripheral blood. The gene calls are TRBV7-2 and TRBJ1-6; 7 nucleotides agree with TRBD1. This clonotype originated in an elderly man with acute or convalescent COVID-19. This chain's CDR3 is CASSGQAFYNSPLHF. The CDR3 nucleotides are TGTGCCAGCTCCGGACAGGCATTTTATAATTCACCCCTCCACTTT.